The 19 T cell receptor beta chains below all came from one sample that was sequenced in a study of T cells in Graves' hyperthyroidism and ophthalmopathy. TCR beta CDR3 sequences were amplified from RNA transcripts. HTBI primers were employed in a first-round RT-PCR of the TCR CDR3. TCRdb called the multiplex PCR reads again in MiXCR, with one record for every CDR3 protein. This sample yields about 270,000 distinct CDR3 sequences, of which 20% to 25% are seen a single time; around 60% belongs to the top ten. Material for sequencing was blood. These TCRs come from a man aged 25 to 45 with Graves' ophthalmopathy.

This sequence joins TRBV7-2 and TRBJ1-5; 8 bases align to TRBD1. The germline gives CDR1 SGHTA, CDR2 FQGNSA. This CDR3 has 15 residues. V gave up 4 bases and J gave up 7 bases; unmatched junction bases: 9. For the CDR3, the DNA is TGTGCCAGCAGCTCACAGGGGGTGTATGGACAGCCCCAGCATTTT. It yields the protein CASSSQGVYGQPQHF. Combining the CDR3 with reference TRBV7-2 and TRBJ1-5 gives the whole variable domain GAGVSQSPSNKVTEKGKDVELRCDPISGHTALYWYRQSLGQGLEFLIYFQGNSAPDKSGLPSDRFSAERTGGSVSTLTIQRTQQEDSAVYLCASSSQGVYGQPQHFGDGTRLSIL.

This clonotype was recorded only once. The chain uses TRBV12-3 or TRBV12-4 and TRBJ2-6; the D gene could be TRBD1 or TRBD2 (5 bases each). This CDR3 region has 15 residues. The V end lost 3 bases, the J end lost 3 bases, and 9 bases lay between the germline ends. CDR3 DNA: TGTGCCAGCAGTTTTAGAGGGGTTGGGGCCAACGTCCTGACTTTC. Translating it yields CASSFRGVGANVLTF.

In this sample, this clonotype turned up many times. The gene calls are TRBV30 and TRBJ1-1; maybe TRBD1 (5 bases). Trimming cost V 3 bases and J 2 bases, with 19 bases left between them. This CDR3 is built from 16 residues. Germline assignment: CDR1 GTSNPN and CDR2 SVGIG (reference sequence). CDR3 sequence: CAWSRGVEGLNTEAFF. CDR3 bases: TGTGCCTGGAGCCGGGGGGTGGAAGGACTTAACACTGAAGCTTTCTTT.

This chain links TRBV20-1 with TRBJ2-3; TRBD2 matches 7 bases. After removal of 5 bases from V and 2 bases from J, the junction contained 22 bases not matched to a gene. The length of the CDR3 is 19 residues. CDR1 is DFQATT, CDR2 SNEGSKA, per germline (reference sequence). For the CDR3, the DNA is TGCAGTGCTCTAAGGGATCTCGGTGGCGGGAGTTTTCCCACAGATACGCAGTATTTT. It is translated as CSALRDLGGGSFPTDTQYF.

This clonotype was seen many times. The V and J genes are TRBV7-8 and TRBJ1-5; D is uncertain. This CDR3 region has 13 residues. The ends were cut back, 6 bases at V and 0 bases at J, with 6 bases in the middle. Germline CDR1 and CDR2: SGHVS and FQNEAQ. The CDR3, as DNA: TGTGCCAGCAGAGAGGATAGCAATCAGCCCCAGCATTTT. Protein: CASREDSNQPQHF.

V usage is TRBV28 and J usage is TRBJ1-3; possibly TRBD1 for D (5 bases). This CDR3 comprises 15 residues. Germline V gene sequence: CDR1 MDHEN, CDR2 SYDVKM. Trimming shortened V by 4 bases and J by 0 bases, and 10 bases separated the two germline ends. CDR3 DNA sequence: TGTGCCAGCAGTTCCCAGGGCTTCTCTGGAAACACCATATATTTT. Translated: CASSSQGFSGNTIYF.

This clonotype was detected many times. The genes are TRBV20-1 and TRBJ2-7; 7 nucleotides agree with TRBD2. From germline, CDR1 is DFQATT and CDR2 SNEGSKA (reference sequence). The CDR3 extends over 13 amino acids. Trimming cost V 1 base and J 2 bases; bases outside gene matches: 2. CDR3 residues: CSARGGRPYEQYF. CDR3 coding DNA: TGCAGTGCTAGAGGCGGGAGACCCTACGAGCAGTACTTC.

This chain's CDR3 is CASSERSPMGETQYF. The CDR3 region has the DNA TGTGCCAGCAGTGAACGCTCCCCGATGGGAGAGACCCAGTACTTC. V gene TRBV6-1 combines with J gene TRBJ2-5, with no clear D. The germline V gene encodes CDR1 MNHNS and CDR2 SASEGT. V lost 2 bases and J lost 4, with 14 bases in between. The CDR3 consists of 15 residues.

This clonotype was found many times. The CDR3 DNA reads as TGTGCCACCAAAGACAGCGCGAACACTGAAGCTTTCTTT. Its protein product is CATKDSANTEAFF. The chain recombines TRBV24-1 with TRBJ1-1; a weak D match, TRBD1 (5 bases). The germline CDR1 and CDR2 sequences are KGHDR and SFDVKD. V was cut by 8 bases and J by 1 base, with 10 bases left in between. CDR3 length equals 13 residues.

This clonotype showed up many times. V gene TRBV12-3 or TRBV12-4 combines with J gene TRBJ2-3; TRBD2 agrees at 7 bases. CDR3 size: 16 residues. V shed 6 bases, J shed 3 bases, and the junction held 12 bases outside the gene matches. The CDR3 nucleotides are TGTGCCAGCAGGGATGGTCCCAGCGGGACGACAGATACGCAGTATTTT. It is translated as CASRDGPSGTTDTQYF.

This clonotype was counted a few times. J is TRBJ2-7 and V is TRBV7-6, with D tentatively TRBD1 (7 bases). Trimming removed 4 bases at V and 5 bases at J, with 12 bases between. The CDR3 length is 13 residues. Germline V gene sequence: CDR1 SGHVS, CDR2 FNYEAQ. The CDR3, as DNA: TGTGCCAGCAGCTCAGGGGGGTACGACGAGCAGTACTTC. Translated, it gives CASSSGGYDEQYF.

There are many counts of this clonotype. This sequence joins TRBV11-3 and TRBJ1-2; tentatively, D is TRBD1 (5 bases). This CDR3 contains 15 residues. The germline CDR1 and CDR2 sequences are SGHNT and YENEEA. Between the trimmed V and J ends, which lost 0 bases and 2 bases, there was a span of 10 bases. The CDR3: CASSLDAGFNYGYTF. CDR3 DNA sequence: TGTGCCAGCAGCTTAGATGCAGGGTTCAACTATGGCTACACCTTC.

This clonotype was counted only a few times. The chain carries TRBV5-1 and TRBJ1-2; 7 bases are shared with TRBD1. Looked up from germline, CDR1 is SGHRS and CDR2 is YFSETQ. The trim removed 4 bases at V and 10 bases at J, leaving 10 bases unmatched. This CDR3 has 13 residues. As DNA, the CDR3 is TGCGCCAGCAGCCCCAGGGGGTACGAGGTCTACACCTTC. Translated: CASSPRGYEVYTF.

This clonotype was seen only once. This chain joins TRBV5-1 and TRBJ2-1; the D is unclear. V lost 7 bases and J 13 bases, leaving 24 bases between the germline ends. There are 14 residues in the CDR3. CDR1 and CDR2 (germline): SGHRS, YFSETQ. CDR3 coding DNA: TGCGCCAGCGCCAGCAACGTCCAGTCCGTGAACCAGTTCTTC. Translating it yields CASASNVQSVNQFF. Filled out from reference TRBV5-1 and TRBJ2-1, the complete variable domain reads KAGVTQTPRYLIKTRGQQVTLSCSPISGHRSVSWYQQTPGQGLQFLFEYFSETQRNKGNFPGRFSGRQFSNSRSEMNVSTLELGDSALYLCASASNVQSVNQFFGPGTRLTVL.

This clonotype came up a few times. The genes are TRBV24-1 and TRBJ2-7; weak D call: TRBD2 (7 bases). The V gene's germline CDR1 is KGHDR and CDR2 SFDVKD. The length of the CDR3 is 13 residues. The V end was cut by 9 bases, the J end by 2 bases, with 13 bases between. CDR3 sequence: CATHTGGAYEQYF. CDR3 bases: TGTGCCACCCACACGGGGGGCGCCTACGAGCAGTACTTC.

A note on this clonotype: Since no conserved phenylalanine or tryptophan closes the CDR3, a read error is the likely cause. The genes are TRBV12-3 or TRBV12-4 and TRBJ2-7; TRBD2 might be the D (5 bases). This CDR3 contains 16 residues. Trimming removed 6 bases at V and 0 bases at J, with 18 bases between. The CDR3 reads CASSQERGGGSYEQYL. CDR3 nucleotides: TGTGCCAGCAGCCAGGAAAGAGGTGGAGGCTCCTACGAGCAGTACCTC.

Only a few counts were recorded for this clonotype. V gene TRBV24-1 combines with J gene TRBJ2-3, with 9 bases fitting TRBD1. CDR1 and CDR2 from the germline V gene are KGHDR and SFDVKD. V shed 5 bases and J 3 bases; nucleotides not matched to a gene: 5. The CDR3 loop spans 15 amino acids. The CDR3 sequence is CATSVGTGWTDTQYF. The DNA of the CDR3 is TGTGCCACCAGTGTGGGGACAGGGTGGACAGATACGCAGTATTTT.

This clonotype occurred once. V usage is TRBV6-1 and J usage is TRBJ1-3; D uncertain. The germline V gene encodes CDR1 MNHNS and CDR2 SASEGT. Between the trimmed V and J ends, which lost 5 bases and 4 bases, there was a span of 15 bases. This CDR3 is 15 amino acids long. CDR3 in DNA: TGTGCCAGCAGTCCCGGGGATACCCGCGGAAACACCATATATTTT. It translates to CASSPGDTRGNTIYF.

The rearrangement joins TRBV27 to TRBJ2-6; 9 nucleotides agree with TRBD1. Trimming cost V 2 bases and J 3 bases; bases outside gene matches: 8. CDR1 and CDR2 from the germline V gene are MNHEY and SMNVEV (reference sequence). This CDR3 has 18 residues. The CDR3 loop is CASSLTGTGLFGANVLTF. CDR3 in DNA: TGTGCCAGCAGTTTAACCGGGACAGGGCTTTTTGGGGCCAACGTCCTGACTTTC.